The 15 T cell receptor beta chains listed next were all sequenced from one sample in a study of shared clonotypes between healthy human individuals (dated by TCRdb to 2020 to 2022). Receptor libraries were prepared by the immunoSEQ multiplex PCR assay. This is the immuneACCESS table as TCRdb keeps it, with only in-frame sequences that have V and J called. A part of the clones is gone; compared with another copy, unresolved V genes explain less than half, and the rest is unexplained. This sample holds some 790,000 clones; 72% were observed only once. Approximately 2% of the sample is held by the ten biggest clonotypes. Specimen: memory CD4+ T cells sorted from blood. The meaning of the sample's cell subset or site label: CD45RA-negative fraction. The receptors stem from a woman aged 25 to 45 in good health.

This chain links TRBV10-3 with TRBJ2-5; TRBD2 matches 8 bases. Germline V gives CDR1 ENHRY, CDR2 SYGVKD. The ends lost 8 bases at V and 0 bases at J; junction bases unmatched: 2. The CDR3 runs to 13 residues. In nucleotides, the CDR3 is TGTGCCATCGCGCGGGAGGACCAAGAGACCCAGTACTTC. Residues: CAIAREDQETQYF.

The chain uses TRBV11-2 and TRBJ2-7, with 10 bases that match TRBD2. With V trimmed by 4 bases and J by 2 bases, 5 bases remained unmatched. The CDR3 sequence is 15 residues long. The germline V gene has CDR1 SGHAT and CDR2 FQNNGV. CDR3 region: CASSSGLAETYEQYF. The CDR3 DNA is TGTGCCAGCAGCTCCGGACTAGCGGAAACCTACGAGCAGTACTTC.

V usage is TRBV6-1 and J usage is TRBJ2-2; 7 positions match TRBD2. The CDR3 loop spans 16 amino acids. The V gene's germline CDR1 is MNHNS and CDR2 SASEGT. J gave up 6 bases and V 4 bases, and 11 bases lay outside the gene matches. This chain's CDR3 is CASSVPGLPRAGELFF. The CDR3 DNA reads TGTGCCAGCAGTGTACCGGGACTACCTAGGGCCGGGGAGCTGTTTTTT.

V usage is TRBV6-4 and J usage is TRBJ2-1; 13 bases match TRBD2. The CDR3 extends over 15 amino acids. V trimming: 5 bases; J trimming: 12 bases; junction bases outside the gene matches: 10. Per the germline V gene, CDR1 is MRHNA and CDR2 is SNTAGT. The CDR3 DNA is TGTGCCAGCAGTCCGGGACTAGCGGGGCCCCGTGGGCAGTTCTTC. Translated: CASSPGLAGPRGQFF.

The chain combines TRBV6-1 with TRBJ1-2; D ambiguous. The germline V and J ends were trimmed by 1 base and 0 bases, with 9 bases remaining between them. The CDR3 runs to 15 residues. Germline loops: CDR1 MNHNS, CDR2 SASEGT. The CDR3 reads CASSEVTRANYGYTF. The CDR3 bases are TGTGCCAGCAGTGAAGTTACCAGAGCTAACTATGGCTACACCTTC.

CDR3 residues: CSVSQRGVVGELFF. The DNA of the CDR3 is TGCAGCGTATCCCAGCGGGGGGTTGTCGGGGAGCTGTTTTTT. The J gene is TRBJ2-2, the V gene TRBV29-1; 9 bases match TRBD2. V lost 6 bases, J lost 7 bases, and 9 bases stayed unmatched. The CDR3 sequence is 14 residues long. CDR1 and CDR2 from the germline V gene are SQVTM and ANQGSEA.

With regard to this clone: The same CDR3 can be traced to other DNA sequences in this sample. CDR3 sequence reads: CASSSANTEAFF. The CDR3 DNA reads as TGTGCCAGCAGTTCCGCGAACACTGAAGCTTTCTTT. J is TRBJ1-1 and V is TRBV6-5; no clear D. V lost 4 bases and J lost 1, with 4 bases in between. The CDR3 covers 12 residues. Germline CDR1 and CDR2: MNHEY and SVGAGI.

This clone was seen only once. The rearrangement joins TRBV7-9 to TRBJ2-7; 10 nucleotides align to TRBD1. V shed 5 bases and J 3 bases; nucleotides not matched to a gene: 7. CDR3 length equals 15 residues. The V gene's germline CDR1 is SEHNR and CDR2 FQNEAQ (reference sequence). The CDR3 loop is CASSPLRTGGYEQYF. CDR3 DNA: TGTGCCAGCAGCCCCCTCCGGACAGGGGGCTACGAGCAGTACTTC.

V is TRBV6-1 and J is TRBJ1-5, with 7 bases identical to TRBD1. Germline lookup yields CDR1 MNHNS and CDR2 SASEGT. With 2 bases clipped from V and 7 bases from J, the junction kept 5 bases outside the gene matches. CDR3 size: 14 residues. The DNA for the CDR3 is TGTGCCAGCAGTGAACGAGGGGGCGGACAGCCCCAGCATTTT. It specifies CASSERGGGQPQHF.

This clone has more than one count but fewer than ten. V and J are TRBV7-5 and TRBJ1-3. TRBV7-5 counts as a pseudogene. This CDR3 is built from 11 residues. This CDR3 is CVRSPPGTIYF. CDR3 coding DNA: TGTGTCAGAAGCCCCCCCGGGACCATATATTTT.

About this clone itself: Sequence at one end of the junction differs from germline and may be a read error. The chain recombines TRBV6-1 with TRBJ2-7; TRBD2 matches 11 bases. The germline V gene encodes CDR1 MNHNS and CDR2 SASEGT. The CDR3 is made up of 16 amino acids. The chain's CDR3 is CASCEGTSGHGLRLNF. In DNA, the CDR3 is TGTGCCAGCTGCGAAGGGACTAGCGGACACGGCCTACGTTTGAACTTC.

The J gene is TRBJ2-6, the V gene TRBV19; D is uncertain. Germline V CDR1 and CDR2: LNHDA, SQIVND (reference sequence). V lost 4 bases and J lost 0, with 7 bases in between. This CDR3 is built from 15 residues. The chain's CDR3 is CASSTGYSGANVLTF. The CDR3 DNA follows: TGTGCCAGTAGTACAGGATACTCTGGGGCCAACGTCCTGACTTTC.

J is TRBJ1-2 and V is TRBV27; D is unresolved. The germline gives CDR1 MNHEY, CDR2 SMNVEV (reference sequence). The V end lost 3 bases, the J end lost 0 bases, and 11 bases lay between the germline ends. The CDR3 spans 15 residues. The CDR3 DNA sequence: TGTGCCAGCAGTTTCCGCCCGCAGTCTAACTATGGCTACACCTTC. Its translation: CASSFRPQSNYGYTF.

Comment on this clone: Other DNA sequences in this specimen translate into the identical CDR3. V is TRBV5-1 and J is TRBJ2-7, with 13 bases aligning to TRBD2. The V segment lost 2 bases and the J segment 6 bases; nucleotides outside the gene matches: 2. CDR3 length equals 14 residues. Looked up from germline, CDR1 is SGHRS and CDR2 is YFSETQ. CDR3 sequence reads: CASSLGTSGTEQYF. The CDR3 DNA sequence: TGCGCCAGCAGCTTAGGGACTAGCGGGACCGAGCAGTACTTC.

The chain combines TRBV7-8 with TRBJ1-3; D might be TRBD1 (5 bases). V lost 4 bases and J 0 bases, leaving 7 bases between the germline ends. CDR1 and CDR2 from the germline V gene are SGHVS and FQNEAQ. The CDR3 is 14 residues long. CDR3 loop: CASSSTASGNTIYF. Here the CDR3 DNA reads TGTGCCAGCAGCTCGACAGCCTCTGGAAACACCATATATTTT.